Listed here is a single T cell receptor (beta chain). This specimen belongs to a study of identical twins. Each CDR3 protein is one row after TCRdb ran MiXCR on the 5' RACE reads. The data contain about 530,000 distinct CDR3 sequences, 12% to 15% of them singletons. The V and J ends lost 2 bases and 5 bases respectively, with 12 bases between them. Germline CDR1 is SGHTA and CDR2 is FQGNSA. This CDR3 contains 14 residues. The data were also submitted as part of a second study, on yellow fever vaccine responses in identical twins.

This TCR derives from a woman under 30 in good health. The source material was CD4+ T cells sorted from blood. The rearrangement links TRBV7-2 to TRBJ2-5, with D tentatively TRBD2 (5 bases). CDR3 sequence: CASSLSWRLETQYF. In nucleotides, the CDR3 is TGTGCCAGCAGCTTAAGCTGGAGGCTCGAGACCCAGTACTTC. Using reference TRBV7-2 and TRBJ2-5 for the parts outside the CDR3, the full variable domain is GAGVSQSPSNKVTEKGKDVELRCDPISGHTALYWYRQSLGQGLEFLIYFQGNSAPDKSGLPSDRFSAERTGGSVSTLTIQRTQQEDSAVYLCASSLSWRLETQYFGPGTRLLVL.